Below, 25 T cell receptor delta chains from the same sample are listed, as sequenced in a study of γδ T cells in repeated Plasmodium falciparum infection. TCRdb ran CATT on the multiplex PCR reads. This sample carries under 50,000 delta-chain clones, 1.5% to 2% of them seen once, and the ten largest clones take 8.5% to 10%. Gammadelta T cells were flow-sorted from PBMC into Vgamma9/Vdelta2+ and Vdelta2-negative populations for bulk analysis. The sample was gamma-delta T cells from blood. These TCRs come from a pool of human donors (malaria-infected and uninfected, not separated).

This clone was seen a handful of times. TCRdb's protein, taken from a much larger clone, differs from this DNA's translation at residue 7, likely owing to a read error; the protein displayed comes from the DNA. The chain recombines TRDV1 with TRDJ1, with D possibly matching TRDD3 (7 bases). TCRdb does not report a J gene; here it was assigned by matching the DNA to germline references. Germline V lookup: CDR1 TSWWSYY, CDR2 QGS. CDR3 size: 21 residues. V lost 0 bases and J lost 2, with 28 bases in between. The CDR3 is CALGELALLPLYWGGTDKLIF. The CDR3 DNA reads TGTGCTCTTGGGGAACTAGCCCTCCTACCCCTGTACTGGGGAGGGACCGATAAACTCATCTTT.

This clone turned up a few times. The protein recorded in TCRdb matches a much larger clone and deviates from this DNA's translation at residue 13, suggesting a read error; the protein here is obtained by translating the DNA. The chain employs TRDV1 and TRDJ1, with D hard to call. TCRdb is silent on the J gene; assignment here came from matching the DNA to germline. From germline, CDR1 is TSWWSYY and CDR2 QGS. The CDR3 has 16 amino acids. The CDR3 here is CALGSPEGRWTDRLIF. Written as DNA, the CDR3 is TGTGCTCTTGGGTCCCCCGAGGGAAGGTGGACCGATAGACTCATCTTT.

Concerning this clone itself: The TCRdb protein, from a much larger clone, departs from this DNA's translation at residue 6, likely by read error; the protein shown derives from the DNA. V usage is TRDV1 and J usage is TRDJ1; 9 bases are shared with TRDD3. In the absence of a J gene in TCRdb, the DNA was matched to germline to assign it here. Germline V gene sequence: CDR1 TSWWSYY, CDR2 QGS. The CDR3 loop spans 14 amino acids. V gave up 2 bases and J gave up 7 bases; unmatched junction bases: 5. CDR3 DNA: TGTGCTCTTGGGGAAGACTGGGGGACGATTAAACTCATCTTT. Translating gives CALGEDWGTIKLIF.

This clone is labeled as medium-sized. V is TRDV2 and J is TRDJ1; 10 bases are shared with TRDD3. The CDR3 runs to 16 residues. V was clipped by 0 bases and J by 0 bases; unmatched bases: 3. Germline V gives CDR1 GEAIGNYY, CDR2 EKD. This CDR3 is CACDTGGIRHTDKLIF. CDR3 DNA sequence: TGTGCCTGTGACACCGGGGGGATACGACACACCGATAAACTCATCTTT.

This clone was detected many times. A far larger clone is one base from this, pointing to a likely read error. The chain uses TRDV2 and TRDJ1; 8 bases match TRDD3. The J gene, left out of TCRdb, was set here by checking the DNA against germline. This CDR3 spans 16 amino acids. Germline V gives CDR1 GEAIGNYY, CDR2 EKD. This CDR3 reads CACDSLTGGYTDRLIF. The CDR3 region has the DNA TGTGCCTGTGACTCCCTTACTGGGGGTTACACCGATAGACTCATCTTT.

This clone was detected a few times. A read error likely explains this, since a far larger clone differs by one base. Other nucleotide sequences from this sample produce the same CDR3. The chain recombines TRDV1 with TRDJ1; TRDD2 might be the D (7 bases). TCRdb records no J gene; here it was assigned by comparing the DNA to germline. Per the germline V gene, CDR1 is TSWWSYY and CDR2 is QGS. The CDR3 loop spans 21 amino acids. The CDR3 DNA sequence: TGTGCCCTTGGGGAGGTATTCCTACCCTCAACGCTGGGGATCAATAGCGATAAACTCATCTTT. The encoded protein is CALGEVFLPSTLGINSDKLIF.

Worth noting for this clone: This likely stems from a read error, as it lies one base from a far larger clone. The sample holds other DNA sequences that translate to the same CDR3. The J gene is uncalled and the V gene is TRDV2; the listed D gene, TRDD3, was not tested against the DNA. Germline V lookup: CDR1 GEAIGNYY, CDR2 EKD. CDR3 length equals 20 residues. The CDR3 DNA is TGTGCCTGTGACGAAGCCTTCCCTCGCGGGGGTACTGGGGACACCGATAAACTCATCTTC. It specifies CACDEAFPRGGTGDTDKLIF.

This clone appeared many times. The V gene is TRDV1, the J gene TRDJ1; the match to TRDD3 covers 11 bases. With 1 base clipped from V and 7 bases from J, the junction kept 26 bases outside the gene matches. The germline V gene encodes CDR1 TSWWSYY and CDR2 QGS. This CDR3 contains 22 residues. CDR3 region: CALGEPKYWGICNRYRGGKLIF. CDR3 bases: TGTGCTCTTGGGGAACCAAAGTACTGGGGGATATGCAATCGATACAGGGGCGGTAAACTCATCTTT.

This clone was counted only a few times. Since a far larger clone is one base different, this is likely a read error. Distinct nucleotide sequences in the sample also encode this CDR3. This chain connects TRDV1 to TRDJ1; tentative D call: TRDD2 (5 bases). The J gene comes from matching the DNA to germline here; TCRdb lacks it. The CDR3 length is 21 residues. V lost 0 bases to trimming and J lost 0 bases, with 26 bases between them. Germline V CDR1 and CDR2: TSWWSYY, QGS. As DNA, the CDR3 is TGTGCTCTTGGGGAACTGCTATTCGCCTACGTTGTTCCGCAGTACACCGATAAACTCATCTTT. Amino acid sequence: CALGELLFAYVVPQYTDKLIF.

In its sample, this clone was seen many times. The amino acid sequence in TCRdb belongs to a much larger clone and departs from this DNA's translation at residue 5, likely a sequencing read error; the sequence shown is translated from the DNA. V usage is TRDV1 and J usage is TRDJ1, with D possibly matching TRDD3 (5 bases). The J gene, absent from TCRdb, was called here by matching the DNA to germline. Germline lookup yields CDR1 TSWWSYY and CDR2 QGS. V was trimmed by 4 bases and J by 3 bases, leaving 27 bases between them. The CDR3 consists of 19 residues. CDR3 sequence (DNA): TGTGCTCTTGGGGGGCCGCCGGGGGTTATCCCCCAGTACGCCGATAAACTCATCTTT. Encoded protein: CALGGPPGVIPQYADKLIF.

Remarks on this clone: A far larger clone is off by one base, so a read error is likely. Other DNA sequences in this sample translate to the same CDR3. CDR3 sequence (DNA): TGTGCTCTTGGAGAACTGGTGACACGTACCCCGACGTACACCGATAAACTCATCTTT. It translates to CALGELVTRTPTYTDKLIF. The chain combines TRDV1 with TRDJ1; tentatively, D is TRDD3 (5 bases). Germline V gene data show CDR1 as TSWWSYY and CDR2 as QGS. The CDR3 length is 19 residues.

This clone was found many times. This chain connects TRDV2 to TRDJ1, with TRDD3 matching 11 bases. V trimming: 6 bases; J trimming: 0 bases; junction bases outside the gene matches: 11. Germline V CDR1 and CDR2: GEAIGNYY, EKD. CDR3 length: 17 amino acids. DNA of the CDR3: TGTGCCTGTAGTGAGGTGGGGGATACGCCGTACACCGATAAACTCATCTTT. It is translated as CACSEVGDTPYTDKLIF.

This clone came up many times. The protein given by TCRdb reflects a much larger clone and differs at residue 9 from this DNA's translation, likely from a read error; the protein shown is the DNA's translation. The chain links TRDV1 to TRDJ1; D gene uncertain. Deletions cut 2 bases from V and 3 bases from J, with 19 bases between. This CDR3 spans 17 amino acids. The germline CDR1 and CDR2 sequences are TSWWSYY and QGS. Written as DNA, the CDR3 is TGTGCTCTTGGGGAAGGAACAAGGAGGCCGTCCTCCGATAAACTCATCTTT. Translated, it gives CALGEGTRRPSSDKLIF.

With respect to this clone: The TCRdb protein comes from a much larger clone and disagrees with this DNA's translation at residue 12, likely due to a read error; the protein given here is derived from the DNA. V is TRDV1 and J is TRDJ1; D might be TRDD3 (5 bases). CDR3 length: 22 residues. Trimming cost V 2 bases and J 0 bases, with 31 bases left between them. Per the germline V gene, CDR1 is TSWWSYY and CDR2 is QGS. This CDR3 is CALGEGVTRGRPGAPYTDKLIF. The CDR3 DNA sequence: TGTGCTCTTGGGGAAGGTGTTACCCGGGGCCGACCGGGGGCTCCGTACACCGATAAACTCATCTTT.

Details on this clone: TCRdb's protein for this DNA is that of a much larger clone and differs from the translation at residue 8, likely a read error; the protein shown is the DNA translation. The rearrangement uses TRDV1 and TRDJ1; D remains ambiguous. The V end lost 3 bases, the J end lost 4 bases, and 21 bases lay between the germline ends. The CDR3 length is 17 residues. CDR1 TSWWSYY and CDR2 QGS come from the germline V gene. CDR3 DNA: TGTGCTCTTGGGGATGGTAAACCCGTCGACCGAGGCGATAAACTCATCTTT. Translating it yields CALGDGKPVDRGDKLIF.

This clone has a count of ten or more. A clone one base away is much larger, so this may be a read error. This sample also contains other DNA sequences that code for the same CDR3. This chain links TRDV1 with TRDJ1; no firm D call. Germline CDR1 TSWWSYY, CDR2 QGS. CDR3 size: 21 residues. CDR3 in DNA: TGTGCTCTTGGGGAAGACTCTACTCCACGTCCGACCCGGACGTACACCGATAAACTTATCTTT. This gives the protein CALGEDSTPRPTRTYTDKLIF.

This clone has ten or more counts. The chain employs TRDV1 and TRDJ1; 7 bases align to TRDD3. The CDR3 runs 21 residues. The V gene end was trimmed by 0 bases and the J gene end by 0 bases; junction bases not matched to a gene: 19. Germline values: CDR1 TSWWSYY, CDR2 QGS. This CDR3 is CALGELGRSTTGAKYTDKLIF. The DNA for the CDR3 is TGTGCTCTTGGGGAACTTGGCCGGTCTACGACTGGGGCTAAGTACACCGATAAACTCATCTTT.

This clone was seen repeatedly, ten times or more. The rearrangement joins TRDV2 to TRDJ1; 9 nucleotides agree with TRDD3. Trimming at V came to 3 bases and at J to 0 bases, leaving 10 bases not matched to a gene. The CDR3 has 17 residues. Germline V gives CDR1 GEAIGNYY, CDR2 EKD. The DNA of the CDR3 is TGTGCCTGTGACCCGACTGGGGGACCCGCGTACACCGATAAACTCATCTTT. This encodes CACDPTGGPAYTDKLIF.

In this sample, this clone turned up a few times. A read error likely explains this, since a far larger clone differs by one base. Within the sample, other DNA sequences also encode this same CDR3. J is TRDJ1 and V is TRDV1, with TRDD3 matching 13 bases. The J gene was missing in TCRdb and was found by matching the end of the DNA to germline. The CDR3 loop spans 24 amino acids. Germline assignment: CDR1 TSWWSYY and CDR2 QGS. CDR3 in DNA: TGTGCCCTTGGGCCTAAAAGCCTTTTCCCCGTCGACTGGGGGATACGCCCAAACACCGATAAACTCATCTTT. Translation gives CALGPKSLFPVDWGIRPNTDKLIF.

With regard to this clone: This likely traces to a read error, being one base from a far larger clone. The chain recombines TRDV1 with TRDJ1; D is perhaps TRDD3 (5 bases). The J gene was missing in TCRdb and was found by matching the end of the DNA to germline. The V end was cut by 3 bases, the J end by 1 base, with 51 bases between. The CDR3 contains 28 residues. CDR1 is TSWWSYY and CDR2 is QGS in the germline V gene. CDR3 region: CALGDPEGAPSSLPPWGSPGGPTDKLIF. CDR3 DNA: TGTGCTCTTGGGGACCCTGAGGGTGCACCCAGTAGCCTCCCTCCTTGGGGTTCTCCCGGGGGTCCCACCGATAAACTCATCTTT.

This clone was observed a few times. TCRdb attributes to this sequence the protein of a much larger clone, which differs from the DNA translation at residue 4; a read error is likely, and the protein displayed is translated from the DNA. The chain carries TRDV1 and TRDJ1, with 12 bases lining up with TRDD3. No J segment appears in TCRdb, so it was assigned here by matching the sequence to germline. The CDR3 length is 23 residues. Germline assignment: CDR1 TSWWSYY and CDR2 QGS. The J segment lost 2 bases and the V segment lost 7 bases, leaving 29 bases of the junction unmatched. The CDR3 protein is CALERRVVTRKLGDTPSTDKLIF. In nucleotides, the CDR3 is TGTGCTCTTGAGAGAAGGGTAGTTACCCGAAAACTGGGGGATACTCCCAGTACCGATAAACTCATCTTT.

This clone has at least ten counts. This sample includes further DNA sequences coding for the same CDR3. The J gene is TRDJ1, the V gene TRDV1; no reliable D call. Germline loops: CDR1 TSWWSYY, CDR2 QGS. The CDR3 consists of 16 residues. The V and J ends lost 2 bases and 5 bases respectively, with 18 bases between them. For the CDR3, the DNA is TGTGCTCTTGGGGAATTTCGGAAAACTCAAGGGGATAAACTCATCTTT. Translation gives CALGEFRKTQGDKLIF.

On this clone itself: A far more abundant clone sits one base away, making this likely a read error. Other DNA sequences in this specimen translate into the identical CDR3. This chain uses TRDV1 with TRDJ1, with 10 bases fitting TRDD3. Here the J gene was assigned by germline matching of the DNA, as TCRdb has none. V trimming: 4 bases; J trimming: 1 base; junction bases outside the gene matches: 27. The CDR3 consists of 23 residues. Germline V gene data show CDR1 as TSWWSYY and CDR2 as QGS. CDR3 sequence reads: CALGASTPLEYWGILTATDKLIF. CDR3 nucleotide sequence: TGTGCTCTTGGGGCTTCGACCCCGCTCGAGTACTGGGGGATCCTCACTGCCACCGATAAACTCATCTTT.

This clone was counted ten times or more. TCRdb lists the protein of a much larger clone for this DNA, which differs at residue 9, so this is likely a read error; the protein given here is translated from the DNA itself. V gene TRDV1 combines with J gene TRDJ1; TRDD3 agrees at 8 bases. V shed 5 bases and J 0 bases; nucleotides not matched to a gene: 26. CDR1 and CDR2 from the germline V gene are TSWWSYY and QGS. This CDR3 is built from 22 residues. In DNA form, the CDR3 reads TGTGCTCTTGGGTTTTCCGGCTACGCACCCCTGGGGGACCGAACCTACACCGATAAACTCATCTTT. Translation gives CALGFSGYAPLGDRTYTDKLIF.

This clone has a handful of counts. TCRdb records a much larger clone's protein for this DNA, with a difference at residue 7 that likely arises from a read error; the protein given is the translation of the DNA. The chain uses TRDV1 and TRDJ1; 7 bases are shared with TRDD3. The J gene, not given by TCRdb, was assigned here from a germline match of the nucleotide sequence. The CDR3 contains 19 residues. Germline lookup yields CDR1 TSWWSYY and CDR2 QGS. V lost 3 bases and J lost 2; bases outside the gene matches: 18. The CDR3 coding sequence is TGTGCTCTTGGGGATCCCTCCCTACGTAGGTGGGGGAGAACCGATAAACTCATCTTT. It translates to CALGDPSLRRWGRTDKLIF.